This TCR beta chain was recovered during a study of radiotherapy plus CTLA-4 blockade in lung cancer. At the level of the study: Objective response was observed in around a sixth of patients, and disease control in approximately 30%. Overall study results and limits: The study found tumor-derived TCR clones expanded in blood after radiotherapy plus ipilimumab.

This clone was seen once. Its antigen remains unidentified. Ipilimumab CTLA-4 blockade and focal radiation were given to patients with chemo-refractory metastatic non-small-cell lung cancer. V was shortened by 2 bases and J by 0 bases, with 8 bases between the two germline ends. The CDR3 extends over 16 amino acids. Looked up from germline, CDR1 is KGHSH and CDR2 is LQKENI. The repertoire was sequenced with immunoSEQ multiplex PCR; TCRdb's copy has only in-frame clones and lacks some. The top ten hold 0.82% of the sample, which has 83,000 or so clones, around 86% seen once. Sample: peripheral blood, taken from a patient treated with radiotherapy plus ipilimumab. The sequence was collected from a human donor with non-small cell lung cancer who had stable disease on radiotherapy plus ipilimumab. The rearrangement joins TRBV18 to TRBJ2-6, with D perhaps TRBD2 (6 bases). This CDR3 reads CASSPGTFSGANVLTF. CDR3 sequence (DNA): TGTGCCAGCTCACCAGGGACTTTCTCTGGGGCCAACGTCCTGACTTTC.